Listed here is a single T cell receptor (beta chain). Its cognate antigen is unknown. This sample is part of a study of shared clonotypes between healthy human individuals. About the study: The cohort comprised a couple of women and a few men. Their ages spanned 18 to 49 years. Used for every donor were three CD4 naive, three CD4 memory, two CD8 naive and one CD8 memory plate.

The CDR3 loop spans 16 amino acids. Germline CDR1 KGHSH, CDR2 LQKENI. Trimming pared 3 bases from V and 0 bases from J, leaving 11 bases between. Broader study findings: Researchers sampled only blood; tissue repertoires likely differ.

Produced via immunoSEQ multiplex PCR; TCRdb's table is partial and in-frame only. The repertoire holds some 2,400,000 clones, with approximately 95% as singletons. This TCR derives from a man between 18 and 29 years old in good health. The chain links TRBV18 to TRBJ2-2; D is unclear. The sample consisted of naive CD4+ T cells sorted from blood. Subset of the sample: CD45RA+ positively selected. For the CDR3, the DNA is TGTGCCAGCTCACCTAAAGGACGGCCGAACACCGGGGAGCTGTTTTTT. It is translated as CASSPKGRPNTGELFF.